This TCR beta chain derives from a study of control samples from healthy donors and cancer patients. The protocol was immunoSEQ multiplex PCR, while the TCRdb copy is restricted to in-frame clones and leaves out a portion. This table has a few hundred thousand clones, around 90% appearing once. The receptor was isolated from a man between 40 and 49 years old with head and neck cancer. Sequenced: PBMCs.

CDR3 region: CASSLAPGQFQETQYF. Written as DNA, the CDR3 is TGTGCCAGCTCACTGGCGCCGGGACAGTTCCAAGAGACCCAGTACTTC. V usage is TRBV18 and J usage is TRBJ2-5, with 7 bases fitting TRBD1. CDR3 length: 16 residues. V gave up 4 bases and J gave up 1 base; unmatched junction bases: 9. CDR1 KGHSH and CDR2 LQKENI come from the germline V gene. Using reference TRBV18 and TRBJ2-5 for the parts outside the CDR3, the full variable domain is NAGVMQNPRHLVRRRGQEARLRCSPMKGHSHVYWYRQLPEEGLKFMVYLQKENIIDESGMPKERFSAEFPKEGPSILRIQQVVRGDSAAYFCASSLAPGQFQETQYFGPGTRLLVL.